This TCR beta chain was retrieved from a study of CD8 T cells in Susac syndrome. Between the trimmed V and J ends, which lost 0 bases and 5 bases, there was a span of 12 bases. The CDR3 contains 15 residues. The V gene's germline CDR1 is SGHDT and CDR2 YYEEEE. Random hexamers were used to reverse transcribe an amount of roughly 0.5 to 1 ug RNA. The CDR3 of TCR beta was amplified by immunoSEQ multiplex PCR across 54 Vbeta and 13 Jbeta. Using its own MiXCR run on the immunoSEQ multiplex PCR reads, TCRdb lists one record per CDR3 protein. Seen here are under 200,000 distinct CDR3 sequences, about 90% observed once, and the top ten hold 0.08%.

The sequencing sample was made of CD4+ T cells from PBMCs. V gene TRBV5-6 combines with J gene TRBJ1-5; no definite D call. The sequence was obtained from a human donor in good health. CDR3 in amino acids: CASSLGLGKDQPQHF. The CDR3 DNA is TGTGCCAGCAGCTTGGGGTTGGGGAAGGATCAGCCCCAGCATTTT.